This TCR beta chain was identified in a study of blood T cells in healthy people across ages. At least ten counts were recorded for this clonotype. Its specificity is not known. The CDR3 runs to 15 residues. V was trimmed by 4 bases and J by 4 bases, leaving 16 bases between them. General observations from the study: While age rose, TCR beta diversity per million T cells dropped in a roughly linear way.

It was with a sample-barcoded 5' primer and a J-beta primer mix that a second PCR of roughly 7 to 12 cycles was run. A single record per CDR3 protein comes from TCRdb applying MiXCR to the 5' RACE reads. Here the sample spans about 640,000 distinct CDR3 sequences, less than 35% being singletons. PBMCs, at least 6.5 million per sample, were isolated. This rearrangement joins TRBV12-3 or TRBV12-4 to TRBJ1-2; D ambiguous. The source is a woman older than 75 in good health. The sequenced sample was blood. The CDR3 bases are TGTGCCAGCAGTTCCGGGCGACGGATTGTCTATGGCTACACCTTC. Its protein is CASSSGRRIVYGYTF.